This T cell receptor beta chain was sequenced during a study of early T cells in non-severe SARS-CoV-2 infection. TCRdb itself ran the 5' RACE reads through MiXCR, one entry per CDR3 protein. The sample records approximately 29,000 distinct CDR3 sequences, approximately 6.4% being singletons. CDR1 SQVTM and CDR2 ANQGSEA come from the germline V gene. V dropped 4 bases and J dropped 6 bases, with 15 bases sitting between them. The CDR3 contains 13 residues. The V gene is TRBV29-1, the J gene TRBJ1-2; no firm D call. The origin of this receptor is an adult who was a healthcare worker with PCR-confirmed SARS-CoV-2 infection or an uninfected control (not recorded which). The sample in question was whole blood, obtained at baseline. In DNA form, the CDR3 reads TGCAGCGTTGTTAGTCTCGGGATCGATGGCTACACCTTC. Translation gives CSVVSLGIDGYTF.